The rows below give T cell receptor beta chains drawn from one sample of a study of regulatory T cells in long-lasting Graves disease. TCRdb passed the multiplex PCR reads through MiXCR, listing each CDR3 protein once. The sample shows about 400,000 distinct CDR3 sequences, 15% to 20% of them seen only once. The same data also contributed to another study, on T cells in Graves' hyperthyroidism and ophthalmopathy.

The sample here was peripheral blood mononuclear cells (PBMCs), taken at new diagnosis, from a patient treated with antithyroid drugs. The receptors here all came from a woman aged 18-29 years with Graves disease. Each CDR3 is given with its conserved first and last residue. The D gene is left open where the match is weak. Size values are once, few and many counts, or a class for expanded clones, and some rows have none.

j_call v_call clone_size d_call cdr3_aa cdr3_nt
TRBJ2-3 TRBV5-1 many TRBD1 CASSSSGQVTDTQYF TGCGCCAGCAGTTCCTCGGGACAGGTCACAGATACGCAGTATTTT
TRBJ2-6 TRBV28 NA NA CASSLFARASSGANVLTF TGTGCCAGCAGTTTATTTGCCAGGGCTAGCTCTGGGGCCAACGTCCTGACTTTC
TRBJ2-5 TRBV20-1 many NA CSGTTPSGETQYF TGCAGTGGGACTACTCCGAGTGGGGAGACCCAGTACTTC
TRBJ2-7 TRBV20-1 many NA CSARGAGGTSYEQYF TGCAGTGCTAGAGGTGCGGGTGGAACCTCCTACGAGCAGTACTTC
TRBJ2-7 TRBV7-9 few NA CASSLILGGFSYEQYF TGTGCCAGCAGCCTCATCTTAGGGGGATTCTCCTACGAGCAGTACTTC
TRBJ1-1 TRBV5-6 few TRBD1 CASSSYRDRDVFDTEAFF TGTGCCAGCAGCTCTTACCGGGACAGGGATGTATTTGACACTGAAGCTTTCTTT
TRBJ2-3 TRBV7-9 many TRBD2 CASRILAGGDTQYF TGTGCCAGCAGGATATTAGCGGGAGGAGATACGCAGTATTTT
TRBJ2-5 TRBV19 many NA CASSIWQDDIRGETQYF TGTGCCAGTAGTATATGGCAGGACGATATCAGAGGGGAGACCCAGTACTTC
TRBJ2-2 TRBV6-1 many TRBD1 CASSLPGQGNTGELFF TGTGCCAGCAGTCTACCGGGACAGGGGAACACCGGGGAGCTGTTTTTT
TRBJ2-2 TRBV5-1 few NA CASSISGANTGELFF TGCGCCAGCAGCATTAGCGGTGCGAACACCGGGGAGCTGTTTTTT
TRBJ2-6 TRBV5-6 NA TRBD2 CASSLAGGVPGANVLTF TGTGCCAGCAGTTTAGCGGGGGGGGTGCCCGGGGCCAACGTCCTGACTTTC
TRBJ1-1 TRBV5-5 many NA CASSLRGTYTEAFF TGTGCCAGCAGCTTGAGGGGGACATACACTGAAGCTTTCTTT
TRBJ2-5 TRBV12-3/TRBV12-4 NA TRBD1 CASSMGQGRQETQYF TGTGCCAGCAGTATGGGACAGGGACGGCAAGAGACCCAGTACTTC
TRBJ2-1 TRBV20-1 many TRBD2 CSARSLREAFFDEQFF TGCAGTGCTAGAAGCCTCCGGGAGGCCTTTTTCGATGAGCAGTTCTTC
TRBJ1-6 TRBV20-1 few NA CSARDTDRSSYNSPLHF TGCAGTGCTAGAGACACAGACAGGAGCTCCTATAATTCACCCCTCCACTTT
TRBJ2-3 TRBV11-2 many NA CASSLARGTDTQYF TGTGCCAGCAGCTTAGCCAGGGGCACAGATACGCAGTATTTT
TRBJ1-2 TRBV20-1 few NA CSARAKEVSYGYTF TGCAGTGCTAGAGCGAAGGAAGTGAGCTATGGCTACACCTTC
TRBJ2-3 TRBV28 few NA CASSFLAGTDTQYF TGTGCCAGCAGTTTTTTGGCGGGAACAGATACGCAGTATTTT
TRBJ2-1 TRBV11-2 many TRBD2 CASSLLAGGSYNEQFF TGTGCCAGCAGCTTACTAGCGGGAGGGTCCTACAATGAGCAGTTCTTC